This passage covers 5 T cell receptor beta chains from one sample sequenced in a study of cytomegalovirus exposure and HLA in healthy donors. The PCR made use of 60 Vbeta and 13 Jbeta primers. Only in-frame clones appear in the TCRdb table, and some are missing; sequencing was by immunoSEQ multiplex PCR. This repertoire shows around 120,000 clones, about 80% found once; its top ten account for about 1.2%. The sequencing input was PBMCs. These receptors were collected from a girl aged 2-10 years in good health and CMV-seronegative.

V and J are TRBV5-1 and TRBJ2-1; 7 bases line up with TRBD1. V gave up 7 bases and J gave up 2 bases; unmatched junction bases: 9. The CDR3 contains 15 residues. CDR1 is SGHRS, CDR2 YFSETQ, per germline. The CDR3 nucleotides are TGCGCCAGCGGACCCGGCCAGGGGGCCTACAATGAGCAGTTCTTC. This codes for CASGPGQGAYNEQFF.

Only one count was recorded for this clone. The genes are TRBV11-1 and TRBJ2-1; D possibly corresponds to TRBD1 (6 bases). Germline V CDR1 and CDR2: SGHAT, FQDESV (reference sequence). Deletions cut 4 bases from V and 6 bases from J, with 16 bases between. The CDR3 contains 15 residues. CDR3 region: CASSSQGRGGNEQFF. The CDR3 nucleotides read TGTGCCAGCAGCTCACAGGGCCGGGGTGGCAATGAGCAGTTCTTC.

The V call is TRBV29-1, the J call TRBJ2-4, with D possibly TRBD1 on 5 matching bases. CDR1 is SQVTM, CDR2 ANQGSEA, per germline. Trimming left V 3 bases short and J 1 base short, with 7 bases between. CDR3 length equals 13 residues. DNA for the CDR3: TGCAGCGTTGATGCAGGGGCCAAAAACATTCAGTACTTC. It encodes CSVDAGAKNIQYF.

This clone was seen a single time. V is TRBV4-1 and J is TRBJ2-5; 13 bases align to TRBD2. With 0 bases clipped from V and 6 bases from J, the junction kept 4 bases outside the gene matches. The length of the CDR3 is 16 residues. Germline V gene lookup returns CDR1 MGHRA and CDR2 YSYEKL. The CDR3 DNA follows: TGCGCCAGCAGCCAAGATCGGACTAGCGGGAGACAGACCCAGTACTTC. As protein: CASSQDRTSGRQTQYF.

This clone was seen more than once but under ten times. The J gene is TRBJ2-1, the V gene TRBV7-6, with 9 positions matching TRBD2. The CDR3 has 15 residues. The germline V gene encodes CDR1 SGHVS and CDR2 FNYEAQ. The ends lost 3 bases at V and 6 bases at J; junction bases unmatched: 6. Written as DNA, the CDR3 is TGTGCCAGCAGCTTCTTAGCGGGGGCAGGCAATGAGCAGTTCTTC. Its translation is CASSFLAGAGNEQFF.